Below are 26 T cell receptor beta chains sequenced from a single sample in a study of CD8 T cells in ankylosing spondylitis. TCRdb reprocessed the 5' RACE reads with MiXCR, giving one entry per CDR3 protein. The sample holds around 42,000 distinct CDR3 sequences, 2.5% to 3.5% seen once. Material: blood, either unsorted or a sorted T cell fraction (not recorded which). The receptors were gathered from a male donor with ankylosing spondylitis or in good health (not recorded which).

This clonotype was detected ten times or more. J is TRBJ1-1 and V is TRBV9; no clear D. Trimming removed 0 bases at V and 6 bases at J, with 15 bases between. The CDR3 loop spans 15 amino acids. The germline V gene has CDR1 SGDLS and CDR2 YYNGEE. CDR3 in amino acids: CASSVAEGKAPEAFF. The CDR3 DNA sequence: TGTGCCAGCAGCGTAGCTGAGGGCAAAGCGCCTGAAGCTTTCTTT.

This clonotype was observed at least ten times. This chain links TRBV9 with TRBJ2-7; 7 bases fit TRBD1. J gave up 7 bases and V 0 bases, and 4 bases lay outside the gene matches. This CDR3 has 13 residues. Germline V gives CDR1 SGDLS, CDR2 YYNGEE. The CDR3 region is CASSVDLTGEQYF. DNA for the CDR3: TGTGCCAGCAGCGTAGACTTGACAGGGGAGCAGTACTTC.

This clonotype was detected many times. This rearrangement joins TRBV9 to TRBJ2-5; 7 bases line up with TRBD1. Unmatched junction bases numbered 11, after V lost 6 bases and J lost 3 bases. The CDR3 length is 15 residues. From germline, CDR1 is SGDLS and CDR2 YYNGEE. CDR3 loop: CASNRGTAKEETQYF. Here the CDR3 DNA reads TGTGCCAGCAATCGAGGGACAGCAAAGGAAGAGACCCAGTACTTC.

This clonotype was counted many times. The chain couples TRBV4-1 to TRBJ2-3; D uncertain. Trimming stripped 3 bases from V and 1 base from J, with 11 bases between. This CDR3 region has 15 residues. CDR1 is MGHRA, CDR2 YSYEKL, per germline. CDR3 sequence: CASSHPGARTDTQYF. CDR3 DNA sequence: TGCGCCAGCAGCCACCCTGGAGCTCGCACAGATACGCAGTATTTT.

This clonotype was seen repeatedly, ten times or more. The chain uses TRBV9 and TRBJ2-1, with TRBD1 identical over 7 bases. The CDR3 is made up of 14 amino acids. CDR1 and CDR2 from the germline V gene are SGDLS and YYNGEE. Trimming cost V 4 bases and J 6 bases; bases outside gene matches: 7. The CDR3 region has the DNA TGTGCCAGCAGCCTTGGACAGGCTTCCAATGAGCAGTTCTTC. This translates into CASSLGQASNEQFF.

This clonotype was counted at least ten times. This sequence joins TRBV9 and TRBJ2-5; tentative D call: TRBD2 (6 bases). The CDR3 loop spans 14 amino acids. CDR1 SGDLS and CDR2 YYNGEE come from the germline V gene. V gave up 0 bases and J gave up 3 bases, with 9 bases separating them. For the CDR3, the DNA is TGTGCCAGCAGCGTAGACGGGAGAGAAGAGACCCAGTACTTC. This sequence encodes CASSVDGREETQYF.

In its sample, this clonotype was seen many times. The chain employs TRBV9 and TRBJ2-6; unclear D gene. Germline V gene data show CDR1 as SGDLS and CDR2 as YYNGEE. The CDR3 covers 15 residues. Trimming shortened V by 0 bases and J by 1 base, and 5 bases separated the two germline ends. Here the CDR3 reads CASSVGLSGANVLTF. In nucleotides, the CDR3 is TGTGCCAGCAGCGTAGGGTTATCTGGGGCCAACGTCCTGACTTTC.

This rearrangement joins TRBV9 to TRBJ1-2, with D tentatively TRBD1 (6 bases). The V end was cut by 2 bases, the J end by 7 bases, with 15 bases between. The CDR3 has 14 amino acids. Germline loops: CDR1 SGDLS, CDR2 YYNGEE. The CDR3 DNA follows: TGTGCCAGCAGCGTCACATACCGGACAGCTGGCTACACCTTC. Residues: CASSVTYRTAGYTF. The variable domain in full, completed from reference TRBV9 and TRBJ1-2, reads DSGVTQTPKHLITATGQRVTLRCSPRSGDLSVYWYQQSLDQGLQFLIQYYNGEERAKGNILERFSAQQFPDLHSELNLSSLELGDSALYFCASSVTYRTAGYTFGSGTRLTVV.

Ten or more counts support this clonotype. The gene calls are TRBV9 and TRBJ1-2, with 10 bases identical to TRBD1. The length of the CDR3 is 15 residues. J gave up 5 bases and V 3 bases, and 7 bases lay outside the gene matches. Per germline, CDR1 SGDLS and CDR2 YYNGEE. DNA of the CDR3: TGTGCCAGCAGCGACCGGGACAGGGGAATATATGGCTACACCTTC. It yields the protein CASSDRDRGIYGYTF.

This clonotype was seen many times. The gene calls are TRBV24-1 and TRBJ1-2, with TRBD1 as a possible D gene (5 bases). Germline loops: CDR1 KGHDR, CDR2 SFDVKD. The CDR3 runs to 14 residues. Trimming cost V 2 bases and J 5 bases, with 11 bases left between them. CDR3 residues: CATSDSGRGYGYTF. CDR3 coding DNA: TGTGCCACCAGTGATTCCGGTCGGGGGTATGGCTACACCTTC.

This clonotype appeared many times. The genes are TRBV9 and TRBJ2-1, with D possibly being TRBD1 (7 bases). The V end lost 6 bases, the J end lost 6 bases, and 16 bases lay between the germline ends. This CDR3 region has 14 residues. The germline V gene encodes CDR1 SGDLS and CDR2 YYNGEE. The CDR3 bases are TGTGCCAGCACCCCAGGGGGGTCTTTCAATGAGCAGTTCTTC. It translates to CASTPGGSFNEQFF.

This clonotype was observed many times. V usage is TRBV9 and J usage is TRBJ1-1; D gene unclear. Trimming stripped 4 bases from V and 4 bases from J, with 11 bases between. Germline values: CDR1 SGDLS, CDR2 YYNGEE. The CDR3 length is 13 residues. The CDR3 DNA follows: TGTGCCAGCAGCCGGTTGGTGAGCACTGAAGCTTTCTTT. Its translation is CASSRLVSTEAFF.

This clonotype has a count of ten or more. CDR3: CASSQQTQETQYF. The CDR3 DNA reads as TGTGCCAGCAGCCAACAGACACAAGAGACCCAGTACTTC. The gene calls are TRBV9 and TRBJ2-5; D ambiguous. The germline CDR1 and CDR2 sequences are SGDLS and YYNGEE. CDR3 size: 13 residues. V lost 4 bases and J lost 2, with 9 bases in between.

This clonotype was recorded many times. The chain couples TRBV9 to TRBJ2-7; a weak D match, TRBD2 (5 bases). Germline-derived CDR1 and CDR2 are SGDLS and YYNGEE. The V and J ends lost 0 bases and 5 bases respectively, with 15 bases between them. The CDR3 has 15 residues. This CDR3 reads CASSVGTDWRDEQYF. In DNA, the CDR3 is TGTGCCAGCAGCGTAGGGACTGACTGGCGGGACGAGCAGTACTTC.

This clonotype was picked up many times. The chain couples TRBV9 to TRBJ2-3; D is possibly TRBD1 (6 bases). V lost 2 bases to trimming and J lost 0 bases, with 19 bases between them. Germline V gives CDR1 SGDLS, CDR2 YYNGEE. The CDR3 has 18 residues. The CDR3 region is CASSVEPLPGVSTDTQYF. CDR3 DNA sequence: TGTGCCAGCAGCGTCGAACCCCTACCAGGGGTTAGCACAGATACGCAGTATTTT.

This clonotype has ten or more counts. The rearrangement uses TRBV9 and TRBJ2-1; TRBD2 agrees at 9 bases. Germline assignment: CDR1 SGDLS and CDR2 YYNGEE. CDR3 length: 16 residues. The junction had 5 bases not matched to a gene; V was cut back by 4 bases and J by 0 bases. The DNA for the CDR3 is TGTGCCAGCAGCACTAGCGGGTCCGGCTCCTACAATGAGCAGTTCTTC. Protein: CASSTSGSGSYNEQFF.

This clonotype was detected many times. The V call is TRBV9, the J call TRBJ2-3; 8 bases line up with TRBD1. J lost 6 bases, V lost 4 bases, and 10 bases had no gene match. Germline V gives CDR1 SGDLS, CDR2 YYNGEE. The CDR3 contains 15 residues. The CDR3 bases are TGTGCCAGCAGCCGAGGCGACAGGGGTCGTGATACGCAGTATTTT. It translates to CASSRGDRGRDTQYF.

This clonotype showed up many times. The CDR3 bases are TGTGCCAGCAGCGGTCGGGGTTCACCCCTCCACTTT. Protein: CASSGRGSPLHF. V and J are TRBV9 and TRBJ1-6; the D is unclear. CDR1 and CDR2 from the germline V gene are SGDLS and YYNGEE. V lost 3 bases and J lost 9, with 7 bases in between. The CDR3 has 12 amino acids.

This clonotype has at least ten counts. DNA for the CDR3: TGTGCCAGCAGCGTTCAACAGGATCGTCACTATGGCTACACCTTC. Its translation: CASSVQQDRHYGYTF. This chain uses TRBV9 with TRBJ1-2; possible D gene TRBD1, 5 bases. The CDR3 consists of 15 residues. CDR1 and CDR2 from the germline V gene are SGDLS and YYNGEE. V was pared by 2 bases and J by 3 bases, with 14 bases between.

The chain combines TRBV12-3 or TRBV12-4 with TRBJ2-3; 7 bases fit TRBD2. This CDR3 comprises 19 residues. Here the CDR3 reads CTICLGGSGTNFWTDTQYF. CDR3 bases: TGTACCATCTGTTTGGGAGGGAGCGGGACCAATTTCTGGACAGATACGCAGTATTTT.

This clonotype was detected many times. The chain links TRBV9 to TRBJ1-3, with no clear D. Germline CDR1 and CDR2: SGDLS and YYNGEE. The V end was cut by 2 bases, the J end by 2 bases, with 14 bases between. CDR3 length equals 16 residues. The CDR3 is CASSVGAGITGNTIYF. CDR3 in DNA: TGTGCCAGCAGCGTGGGAGCTGGGATTACTGGAAACACCATATATTTT.

This clonotype was seen many times. The genes are TRBV9 and TRBJ1-4; no clear D gene. The CDR3 sequence is 15 residues long. V was cut by 2 bases and J by 5 bases, with 13 bases left in between. CDR1 is SGDLS and CDR2 is YYNGEE in the germline V gene. Here the CDR3 reads CASSVGSLGNEKLFF. The CDR3 DNA follows: TGTGCCAGCAGCGTCGGGTCTTTGGGGAATGAAAAACTGTTTTTT.

This clonotype was recorded at least ten times. The chain recombines TRBV9 with TRBJ2-5, with 8 bases lining up with TRBD2. The CDR3 extends over 15 amino acids. The ends lost 0 bases at V and 3 bases at J; junction bases unmatched: 4. The germline V gene has CDR1 SGDLS and CDR2 YYNGEE. CDR3: CASSVDGRGEETQYF. The CDR3 DNA sequence: TGTGCCAGCAGCGTAGACGGGAGGGGGGAAGAGACCCAGTACTTC.

This clonotype was seen at least ten times. The CDR3 region has the DNA TGTGCCAGCAGCTCCCGAGGGGACAGGAGTTACAATGAGCAGTTCTTC. Residues: CASSSRGDRSYNEQFF. The J gene is TRBJ2-1, the V gene TRBV9, with 8 bases identical to TRBD1. Germline CDR1 reads SGDLS; CDR2 reads YYNGEE. CDR3 length equals 16 residues. V shed 4 bases, J shed 4 bases, and the junction held 10 bases outside the gene matches.

The chain is built from TRBV9 and TRBJ2-1; weak D call: TRBD2 (7 bases). Germline-derived CDR1 and CDR2 are SGDLS and YYNGEE. The CDR3 contains 16 residues. Trimming shortened V by 7 bases and J by 8 bases, and 25 bases separated the two germline ends. The CDR3 is CASDSGVAGAVYEQFF. In nucleotides, the CDR3 is TGTGCCAGCGATTCAGGGGTGGCGGGAGCAGTATATGAGCAGTTCTTC.

In its sample, this clonotype was seen many times. The chain couples TRBV9 to TRBJ2-3, with D tentatively TRBD2 (6 bases). The CDR3 runs 17 residues. Germline V gene data show CDR1 as SGDLS and CDR2 as YYNGEE. V was pared by 0 bases and J by 2 bases, with 16 bases between. In DNA form, the CDR3 reads TGTGCCAGCAGCGTAGTCGGGGGAGGTGCACACACAGATACGCAGTATTTT. Encoded protein: CASSVVGGGAHTDTQYF.